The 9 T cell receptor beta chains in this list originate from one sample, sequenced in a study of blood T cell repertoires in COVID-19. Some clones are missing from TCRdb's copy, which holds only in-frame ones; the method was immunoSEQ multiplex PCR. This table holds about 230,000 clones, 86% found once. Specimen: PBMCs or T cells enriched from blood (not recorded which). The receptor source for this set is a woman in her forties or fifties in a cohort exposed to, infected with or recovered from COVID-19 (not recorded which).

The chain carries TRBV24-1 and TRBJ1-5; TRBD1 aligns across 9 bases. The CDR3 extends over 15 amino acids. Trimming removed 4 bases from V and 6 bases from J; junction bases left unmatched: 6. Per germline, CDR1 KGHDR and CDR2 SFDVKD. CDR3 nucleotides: TGTGCCACCAGTGACCAGACAGGGGGGGGTCAGCCCCAGCATTTT. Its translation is CATSDQTGGGQPQHF.

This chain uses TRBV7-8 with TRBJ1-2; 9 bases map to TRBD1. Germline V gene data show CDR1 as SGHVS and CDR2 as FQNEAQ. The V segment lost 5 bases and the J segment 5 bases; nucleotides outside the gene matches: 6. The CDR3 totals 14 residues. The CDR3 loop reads CASSPRTGAYGYTF. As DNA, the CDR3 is TGTGCCAGCAGCCCCAGGACAGGGGCGTATGGCTACACCTTC. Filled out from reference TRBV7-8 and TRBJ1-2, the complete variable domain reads GAGVSQSPRYKVAKRGQDVALRCDPISGHVSLFWYQQALGQGPEFLTYFQNEAQLDKSGLPSDRFFAERPEGSVSTLKIQRTQQEDSAVYLCASSPRTGAYGYTFGSGTRLTVV.

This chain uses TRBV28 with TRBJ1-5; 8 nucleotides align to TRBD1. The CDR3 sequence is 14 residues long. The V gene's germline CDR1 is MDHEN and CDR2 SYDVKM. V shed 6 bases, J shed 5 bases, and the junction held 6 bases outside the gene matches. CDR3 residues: CASRTGVWDQPQHF. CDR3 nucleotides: TGTGCCAGCAGGACAGGGGTTTGGGATCAGCCCCAGCATTTT.

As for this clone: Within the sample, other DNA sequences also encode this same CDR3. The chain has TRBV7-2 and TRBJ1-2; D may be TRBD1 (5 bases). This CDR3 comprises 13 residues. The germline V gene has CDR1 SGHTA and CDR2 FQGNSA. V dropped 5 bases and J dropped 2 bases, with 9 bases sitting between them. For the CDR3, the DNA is TGTGCCAGCAGCCCGGACAAGAACTATGGCTACACCTTC. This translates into CASSPDKNYGYTF.

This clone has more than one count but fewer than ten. The CDR3 sequence is CATSDSTGGAETQYF. CDR3 sequence (DNA): TGTGCCACCAGTGATTCGACAGGGGGCGCGGAGACCCAGTACTTC. This sequence joins TRBV24-1 and TRBJ2-5; 10 nucleotides agree with TRBD1. The length of the CDR3 is 15 residues. V lost 2 bases to trimming and J lost 5 bases; unmatched junction nucleotides: 4. Germline CDR1 reads KGHDR; CDR2 reads SFDVKD.

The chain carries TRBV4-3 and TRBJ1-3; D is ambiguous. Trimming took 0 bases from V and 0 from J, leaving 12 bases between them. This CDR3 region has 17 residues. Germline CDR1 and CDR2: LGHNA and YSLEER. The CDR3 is CASSQDLGALSGNTIYF. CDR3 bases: TGCGCCAGCAGCCAAGATCTTGGAGCCCTCTCTGGAAACACCATATATTTT.

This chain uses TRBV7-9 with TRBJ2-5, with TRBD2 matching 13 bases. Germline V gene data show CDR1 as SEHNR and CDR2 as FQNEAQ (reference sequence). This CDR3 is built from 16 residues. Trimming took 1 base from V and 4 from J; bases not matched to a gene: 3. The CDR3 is CASSLGGLAGVETQYF. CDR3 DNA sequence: TGTGCCAGCAGCTTAGGCGGACTAGCGGGGGTAGAGACCCAGTACTTC.

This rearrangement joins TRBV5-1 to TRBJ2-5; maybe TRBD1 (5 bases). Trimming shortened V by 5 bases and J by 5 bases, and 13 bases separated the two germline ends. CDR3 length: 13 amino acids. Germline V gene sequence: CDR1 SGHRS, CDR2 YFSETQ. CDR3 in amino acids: CASRARGSETQYF. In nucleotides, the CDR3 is TGCGCCAGCAGGGCAAGGGGCTCTGAGACCCAGTACTTC.

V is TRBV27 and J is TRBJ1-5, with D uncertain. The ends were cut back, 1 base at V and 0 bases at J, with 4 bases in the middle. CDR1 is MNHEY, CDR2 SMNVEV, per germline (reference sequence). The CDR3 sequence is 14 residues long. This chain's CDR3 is CASSLYNSNQPQHF. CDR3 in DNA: TGTGCCAGCAGTTTATATAATAGCAATCAGCCCCAGCATTTT.